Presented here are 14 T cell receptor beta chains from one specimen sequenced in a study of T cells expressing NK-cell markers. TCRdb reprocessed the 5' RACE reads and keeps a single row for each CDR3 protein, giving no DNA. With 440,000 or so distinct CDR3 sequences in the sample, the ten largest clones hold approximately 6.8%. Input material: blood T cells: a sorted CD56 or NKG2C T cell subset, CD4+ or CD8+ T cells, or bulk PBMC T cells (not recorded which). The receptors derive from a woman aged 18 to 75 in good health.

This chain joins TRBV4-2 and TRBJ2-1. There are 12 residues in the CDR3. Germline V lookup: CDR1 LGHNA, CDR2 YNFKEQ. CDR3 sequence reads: CASGRSYNEQFF.

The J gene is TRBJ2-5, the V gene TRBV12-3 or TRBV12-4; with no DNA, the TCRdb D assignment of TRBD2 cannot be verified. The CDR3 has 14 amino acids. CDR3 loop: CASSFLALGETQYF.

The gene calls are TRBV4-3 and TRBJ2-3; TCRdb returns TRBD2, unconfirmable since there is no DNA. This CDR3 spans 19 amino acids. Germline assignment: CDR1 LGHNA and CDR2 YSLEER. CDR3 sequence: CASSRELAGGGTSTDTQYF.

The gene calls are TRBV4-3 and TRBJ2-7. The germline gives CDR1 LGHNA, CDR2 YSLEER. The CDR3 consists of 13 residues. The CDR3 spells CASSPGLRYEQYF.

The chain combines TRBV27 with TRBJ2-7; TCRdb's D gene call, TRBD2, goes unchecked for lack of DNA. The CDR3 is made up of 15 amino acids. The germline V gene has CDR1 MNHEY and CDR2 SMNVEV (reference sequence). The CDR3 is CASSPSLSGGYEQYF.

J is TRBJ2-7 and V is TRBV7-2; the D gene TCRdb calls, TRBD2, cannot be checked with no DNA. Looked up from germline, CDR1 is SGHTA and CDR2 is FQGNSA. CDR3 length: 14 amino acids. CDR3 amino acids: CASSLSPDYYEQYF.

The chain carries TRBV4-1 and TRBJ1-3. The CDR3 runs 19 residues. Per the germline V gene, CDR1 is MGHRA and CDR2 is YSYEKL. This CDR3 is CASSQDSWDPQSSGNTIYF.

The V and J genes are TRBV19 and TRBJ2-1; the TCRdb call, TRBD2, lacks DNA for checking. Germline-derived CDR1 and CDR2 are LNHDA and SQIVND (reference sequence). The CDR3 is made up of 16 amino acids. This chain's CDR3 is CASSGVTSGGLDEQFF.

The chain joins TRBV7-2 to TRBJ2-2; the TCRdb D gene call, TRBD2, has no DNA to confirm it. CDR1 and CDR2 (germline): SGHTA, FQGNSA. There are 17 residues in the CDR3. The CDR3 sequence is CASSLASLAGNTGELFF.

This CDR3 reads CASSLGGGAYNEQFF. This chain joins TRBV11-2 and TRBJ2-1; no DNA is available, so the TRBD1 call from TCRdb remains unchecked. The CDR3 is 15 amino acids. Germline loops: CDR1 SGHAT, CDR2 FQNNGV. The full variable domain, rest sourced from reference TRBV11-2 and TRBJ2-1, is EAGVAQSPRYKIIEKRQSVAFWCNPISGHATLYWYQQILGQGPKLLIQFQNNGVVDDSQLPKDRFSAERLKGVDSTLKIQPAKLEDSAVYLCASSLGGGAYNEQFFGPGTRLTVL.

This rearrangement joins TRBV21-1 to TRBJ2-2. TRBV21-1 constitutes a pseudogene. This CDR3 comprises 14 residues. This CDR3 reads CASSKGCNTGELFF.

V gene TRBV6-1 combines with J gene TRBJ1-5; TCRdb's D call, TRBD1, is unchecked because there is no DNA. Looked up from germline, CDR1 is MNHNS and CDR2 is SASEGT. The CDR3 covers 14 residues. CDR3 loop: CATNRDLGNQPQHF.

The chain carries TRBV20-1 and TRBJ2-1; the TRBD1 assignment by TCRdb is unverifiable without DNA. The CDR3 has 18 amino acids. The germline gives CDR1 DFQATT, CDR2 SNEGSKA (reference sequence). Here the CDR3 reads CSARDDRLGRGGYNEQFF.

CDR3 sequence: CSVPVGGRRTGELFF. This chain connects TRBV29-1 to TRBJ2-2; the D call from TCRdb, TRBD1, cannot be confirmed without DNA. CDR1 and CDR2 (germline): SQVTM, ANQGSEA. CDR3 length: 15 residues.